The rows below give T cell receptor beta chains drawn from one sample of a study of identical twins. One entry per CDR3 protein results from TCRdb running MiXCR on the 5' RACE reads. The data show 650,000 to 800,000 distinct CDR3 sequences, 8.5% to 9% seen once. This sample also belongs to another study, concerning yellow fever vaccine responses in identical twins.

The sample comprised PBMCs. These receptors originate from a woman aged 18-35 years in good health. Both conserved end residues are part of each CDR3. The order of the fields is J gene, clone size, D gene, V gene, CDR3 protein, CDR3 DNA. The D gene is left open where the match is weak. Where a row states a size, it is once, few, many or the class of an expanded clone; other rows omit it.

j_call: TRBJ2-2; clone_size: .; d_call: .; v_call: TRBV3-1; cdr3_aa: CASSQHTNTGELFF; cdr3_nt: TGTGCCAGCAGCCAACACACCAACACCGGGGAGCTGTTTTTT
j_call: TRBJ2-2; clone_size: few; d_call: .; v_call: TRBV9; cdr3_aa: CASSVAVGGTGELFF; cdr3_nt: TGTGCCAGCAGCGTAGCGGTCGGCGGCACCGGGGAGCTGTTTTTT
j_call: TRBJ2-4; clone_size: .; d_call: .; v_call: TRBV19; cdr3_aa: CASSMTSLAKNIQYF; cdr3_nt: TGTGCCAGTAGTATGACATCCCTAGCCAAAAACATTCAGTACTTC
j_call: TRBJ2-5; clone_size: .; d_call: .; v_call: TRBV7-9; cdr3_aa: CASSFIQEVCETQYF; cdr3_nt: TGTGCCAGCAGCTTTATACAGGAGGTGTGCGAGACCCAGTACTTC
j_call: TRBJ1-2; clone_size: few; d_call: TRBD1; v_call: TRBV7-2; cdr3_aa: CASSTGTGADGYTF; cdr3_nt: TGTGCCAGCAGCACCGGGACAGGGGCAGATGGCTACACCTTC
j_call: TRBJ2-6; clone_size: .; d_call: .; v_call: TRBV5-6; cdr3_aa: CASSSPTGFGANVLTF; cdr3_nt: TGTGCCAGCAGCTCCCCCACAGGGTTTGGGGCCAACGTCCTGACTTTC
j_call: TRBJ2-7; clone_size: many; d_call: TRBD1; v_call: TRBV7-2; cdr3_aa: CASTGTGGLEQYF; cdr3_nt: TGTGCCAGTACCGGGACAGGGGGCTTGGAGCAGTACTTC
j_call: TRBJ2-7; clone_size: many; d_call: .; v_call: TRBV5-6; cdr3_aa: CASSLIGRGTYEQYF; cdr3_nt: TGTGCCAGCAGCTTGATCGGGCGGGGAACCTACGAGCAGTACTTC
j_call: TRBJ2-7; clone_size: few; d_call: .; v_call: TRBV20-1; cdr3_aa: CSASRFDEQYF; cdr3_nt: TGCAGTGCTAGCAGGTTCGACGAGCAGTACTTC
j_call: TRBJ2-3; clone_size: .; d_call: .; v_call: TRBV10-2; cdr3_aa: CATTRGGTDTQYF; cdr3_nt: TGCGCCACCACCAGGGGGGGCACAGATACGCAGTATTTT
j_call: TRBJ1-4; clone_size: .; d_call: .; v_call: TRBV28; cdr3_aa: CASSSGVGTNEKLFF; cdr3_nt: TGTGCCAGCAGTTCTGGGGTAGGAACTAATGAAAAACTGTTTTTT
j_call: TRBJ2-7; clone_size: .; d_call: .; v_call: TRBV4-3; cdr3_aa: CASSQYAGSLELQYF; cdr3_nt: TGCGCCAGCAGCCAATATGCGGGGTCCCTGGAACTTCAGTACTTC
j_call: TRBJ2-1; clone_size: few; d_call: TRBD2; v_call: TRBV5-6; cdr3_aa: CASSRIEREGLFNEQFF; cdr3_nt: TGTGCCAGCAGCCGGATCGAGCGGGAGGGTCTTTTCAATGAGCAGTTCTTC
j_call: TRBJ2-5; clone_size: .; d_call: .; v_call: TRBV9; cdr3_aa: CASSVGALETQYF; cdr3_nt: TGTGCCAGCAGCGTAGGGGCCCTAGAGACCCAGTACTTC
j_call: TRBJ2-5; clone_size: many; d_call: .; v_call: TRBV4-1; cdr3_aa: CASSQDHRAQETQYF; cdr3_nt: TGCGCCAGCAGCCAAGATCACAGGGCGCAAGAGACCCAGTACTTC
j_call: TRBJ2-1; clone_size: many; d_call: TRBD1; v_call: TRBV5-6; cdr3_aa: CASSLRTGSIYNEQFF; cdr3_nt: TGTGCCAGCAGCCTGCGGACAGGCTCAATTTACAATGAGCAGTTCTTC
j_call: TRBJ2-1; clone_size: few; d_call: TRBD2; v_call: TRBV6-1; cdr3_aa: CASRRGGTENEQFF; cdr3_nt: TGTGCCAGCAGACGCGGGGGGACTGAGAATGAGCAGTTCTTC
j_call: TRBJ2-1; clone_size: .; d_call: TRBD2; v_call: TRBV6-2/TRBV6-3; cdr3_aa: CASSYSNTALSGTLTYNEQFF; cdr3_nt: TGTGCCAGCAGTTACTCCAACACAGCCCTTAGCGGGACTTTAACCTACAATGAGCAGTTCTTC
j_call: TRBJ1-2; clone_size: many; d_call: TRBD1; v_call: TRBV7-9; cdr3_aa: CASSPSDRAYGYTF; cdr3_nt: TGTGCCAGCAGCCCAAGCGACAGGGCATATGGCTACACCTTC
j_call: TRBJ2-7; clone_size: .; d_call: .; v_call: TRBV28; cdr3_aa: CASSQRQETSYEQYF; cdr3_nt: TGTGCCAGCAGCCAGAGACAGGAGACCTCCTACGAGCAGTACTTC
j_call: TRBJ2-2; clone_size: many; d_call: .; v_call: TRBV12-3/TRBV12-4; cdr3_aa: CASSQPRTNTGELFF; cdr3_nt: TGTGCCAGCAGTCAACCCCGGACGAACACCGGGGAGCTGTTTTTT
j_call: TRBJ2-1; clone_size: many; d_call: TRBD2; v_call: TRBV6-2/TRBV6-3; cdr3_aa: CASSVAGTSAYNEQFF; cdr3_nt: TGTGCCAGCAGTGTCGCCGGGACTAGCGCCTACAATGAGCAGTTCTTC
j_call: TRBJ2-3; clone_size: many; d_call: .; v_call: TRBV10-3; cdr3_aa: CAIRELGITDTQYF; cdr3_nt: TGTGCCATCAGGGAACTAGGGATCACAGATACGCAGTATTTT
j_call: TRBJ1-1; clone_size: .; d_call: .; v_call: TRBV20-1; cdr3_aa: CSSLGTEAFF; cdr3_nt: TGCAGTTCCCTTGGAACTGAAGCTTTCTTT
j_call: TRBJ2-2; clone_size: many; d_call: TRBD2; v_call: TRBV5-1; cdr3_aa: CASSPGLDAGELFF; cdr3_nt: TGCGCCAGCAGCCCGGGACTAGATGCCGGGGAGCTGTTTTTT
j_call: TRBJ2-1; clone_size: .; d_call: .; v_call: TRBV7-2; cdr3_aa: CASSPPKGQRNEQFF; cdr3_nt: TGTGCCAGCAGCCCCCCCAAGGGCCAGCGAAATGAGCAGTTCTTC
j_call: TRBJ2-7; clone_size: few; d_call: .; v_call: TRBV7-9; cdr3_aa: CASSLGSGGEQYF; cdr3_nt: TGTGCCAGCAGCTTAGGGTCCGGAGGCGAGCAGTACTTC
j_call: TRBJ2-7; clone_size: few; d_call: TRBD2; v_call: TRBV20-1; cdr3_aa: CSAKVSGKPSYEQYF; cdr3_nt: TGCAGTGCTAAGGTTAGCGGGAAACCCTCCTACGAGCAGTACTTC
j_call: TRBJ2-1; clone_size: .; d_call: .; v_call: TRBV10-3; cdr3_aa: CAISESTSKGNEQFF; cdr3_nt: TGTGCCATCAGTGAGTCGACGTCAAAGGGGAATGAGCAGTTCTTC
j_call: TRBJ2-1; clone_size: .; d_call: .; v_call: TRBV2; cdr3_aa: CASRDRGFEQFF; cdr3_nt: TGTGCCAGCCGGGATAGGGGCTTCGAGCAGTTCTTC
j_call: TRBJ2-2; clone_size: many; d_call: .; v_call: TRBV7-2; cdr3_aa: CASSLVQGVAGELFF; cdr3_nt: TGTGCCAGCAGCTTAGTACAGGGAGTCGCCGGGGAGCTGTTTTTT
j_call: TRBJ2-3; clone_size: .; d_call: TRBD2; v_call: TRBV10-3; cdr3_aa: CAAGTSGRSTDTQYF; cdr3_nt: TGTGCCGCGGGGACTAGCGGGAGGAGCACAGATACGCAGTATTTT
j_call: TRBJ2-1; clone_size: .; d_call: TRBD2; v_call: TRBV24-1; cdr3_aa: CATSDLAGDGYNEQFF; cdr3_nt: TGTGCCACCAGTGATTTAGCGGGAGACGGCTACAATGAGCAGTTCTTC
j_call: TRBJ2-1; clone_size: .; d_call: .; v_call: TRBV2; cdr3_aa: CASSLRTEDNEQFF; cdr3_nt: TGTGCCAGCAGTCTAAGGACAGAGGACAATGAGCAGTTCTTC
j_call: TRBJ2-3; clone_size: many; d_call: TRBD2; v_call: TRBV5-1; cdr3_aa: CASSFREGPDTQYF; cdr3_nt: TGCGCCAGCAGCTTTAGGGAGGGCCCAGATACGCAGTATTTT
j_call: TRBJ2-1; clone_size: many; d_call: .; v_call: TRBV10-3; cdr3_aa: CAISSSGGPSSDNEQFF; cdr3_nt: TGTGCCATCAGTAGTAGTGGGGGTCCTTCATCAGACAATGAGCAGTTCTTC
j_call: TRBJ2-2; clone_size: few; d_call: .; v_call: TRBV29-1; cdr3_aa: CSVLPFTGELFF; cdr3_nt: TGCAGCGTTCTGCCGTTCACCGGGGAGCTGTTTTTT
j_call: TRBJ2-1; clone_size: few; d_call: TRBD2; v_call: TRBV19; cdr3_aa: CASSENSGGQDEQFF; cdr3_nt: TGTGCCAGTAGTGAAAATAGCGGGGGGCAAGATGAGCAGTTCTTC
j_call: TRBJ2-3; clone_size: few; d_call: TRBD2; v_call: TRBV5-1; cdr3_aa: CASSLWSGLAGETDTQYF; cdr3_nt: TGCGCCAGCAGCTTGTGGTCGGGACTAGCGGGAGAAACGGATACGCAGTATTTT
j_call: TRBJ1-1; clone_size: .; d_call: .; v_call: TRBV27; cdr3_aa: CASSPWVGNTEAFF; cdr3_nt: TGTGCCAGCAGCCCCTGGGTAGGGAACACTGAAGCTTTCTTT
j_call: TRBJ2-7; clone_size: .; d_call: TRBD1; v_call: TRBV12-3/TRBV12-4; cdr3_aa: CASSSRDSLLYEQYF; cdr3_nt: TGTGCCAGCAGTAGCCGGGACAGCCTTCTCTACGAGCAGTACTTC